Listed below are T cell receptor beta chains from one sample, sequenced in a study of T cells after yellow fever vaccination. TCRdb fed the 5' RACE reads into MiXCR, producing one record per CDR3 protein. This sample has 250,000 to 400,000 distinct CDR3 sequences; about 4% occur once, and the top ten carry 20% to 25%. Material: PBMCs, obtained 5 days after the yellow fever booster vaccination. Receptors were obtained from a man younger than 30 who received the YFV17D yellow fever vaccine. CDR3s include the opening cysteine and the closing phenylalanine or tryptophan. A D gene is named only where the DNA matches it firmly. A clone size is listed for some rows: how often the clone was seen (once, few, many), or a class if it is expanded.

cdr3_aa: CASSQDWQLAKNIQYF; cdr3_nt: TGCGCCAGCAGCCAAGATTGGCAGTTAGCCAAAAACATTCAGTACTTC; cdr3_length: 16; v_call: TRBV4-3; clone_size: many; d_call: .; j_call: TRBJ2-4
cdr3_aa: CASSALAGRPWEQFF; cdr3_nt: TGTGCCAGCAGTGCCCTAGCGGGGAGGCCTTGGGAGCAGTTCTTC; cdr3_length: 15; v_call: TRBV12-3/TRBV12-4; clone_size: .; d_call: TRBD2; j_call: TRBJ2-1
cdr3_aa: CASNDLQGSNTEAFF; cdr3_nt: TGTGCCAGCAACGACTTACAGGGATCGAACACTGAAGCTTTCTTT; cdr3_length: 15; v_call: TRBV12-3/TRBV12-4; clone_size: few; d_call: .; j_call: TRBJ1-1
cdr3_aa: CASSLTMQEQYF; cdr3_nt: TGTGCCAGCAGCTTAACTATGCAGGAGCAGTATTTT; cdr3_length: 12; v_call: TRBV7-8; clone_size: few; d_call: .; j_call: TRBJ2-3
cdr3_aa: CSASPANEQFF; cdr3_nt: TGCAGTGCTAGTCCAGCGAATGAGCAGTTCTTC; cdr3_length: 11; v_call: TRBV20-1; clone_size: few; d_call: .; j_call: TRBJ2-1
cdr3_aa: CASSLAQGANYGYTF; cdr3_nt: TGTGCCAGCAGCTTGGCCCAAGGAGCTAACTATGGCTACACCTTC; cdr3_length: 15; v_call: TRBV5-5; clone_size: few; d_call: .; j_call: TRBJ1-2
cdr3_aa: CAISEGPPINYGYTF; cdr3_nt: TGTGCCATCAGTGAGGGCCCTCCCATTAACTATGGCTACACCTTC; cdr3_length: 15; v_call: TRBV10-3; clone_size: many; d_call: .; j_call: TRBJ1-2
cdr3_aa: CSAGGPGTSGGPVQETQYF; cdr3_nt: TGCAGTGCTGGAGGACCCGGGACTAGCGGGGGGCCGGTCCAAGAGACCCAGTACTTC; cdr3_length: 19; v_call: TRBV20-1; clone_size: .; d_call: TRBD2; j_call: TRBJ2-5
cdr3_aa: CASSPWGVTQPQHF; cdr3_nt: TGTGCCAGCAGCCCCTGGGGGGTAACTCAGCCCCAGCATTTT; cdr3_length: 14; v_call: TRBV28; clone_size: many; d_call: .; j_call: TRBJ1-5
cdr3_aa: CARPGPNYSYEQYF; cdr3_nt: TGTGCCAGGCCGGGACCCAACTATTCCTACGAGCAGTACTTC; cdr3_length: 14; v_call: TRBV19; clone_size: many; d_call: .; j_call: TRBJ2-7
cdr3_aa: CASSIAGQDPNEQYF; cdr3_nt: TGTGCCAGTAGTATCGCCGGACAGGATCCCAACGAGCAGTACTTC; cdr3_length: 15; v_call: TRBV19; clone_size: many; d_call: TRBD1; j_call: TRBJ2-7
cdr3_aa: CASSFSGSDNQPQHF; cdr3_nt: TGTGCCAGCAGCTTTAGCGGGAGTGACAATCAGCCCCAGCATTTT; cdr3_length: 15; v_call: TRBV11-2; clone_size: .; d_call: .; j_call: TRBJ1-5
cdr3_aa: CASSPGRASGGTQYF; cdr3_nt: TGTGCCAGCAGCCCAGGCAGGGCTAGCGGGGGTACCCAGTACTTC; cdr3_length: 15; v_call: TRBV13; clone_size: few; d_call: TRBD2; j_call: TRBJ2-5
cdr3_aa: CASKTGVADGYTF; cdr3_nt: TGTGCCAGCAAGACAGGAGTAGCCGATGGCTACACCTTC; cdr3_length: 13; v_call: TRBV11-2; clone_size: .; d_call: .; j_call: TRBJ1-2
cdr3_aa: CASSAGQSHNEQFF; cdr3_nt: TGTGCCAGCAGCGCCGGACAAAGCCACAATGAGCAGTTCTTC; cdr3_length: 14; v_call: TRBV9; clone_size: many; d_call: .; j_call: TRBJ2-1
cdr3_aa: CASSLPRDGGKADTQYF; cdr3_nt: TGTGCCAGCAGCTTGCCCCGAGACGGGGGGAAGGCAGATACGCAGTATTTT; cdr3_length: 17; v_call: TRBV7-9; clone_size: .; d_call: TRBD2; j_call: TRBJ2-3
cdr3_aa: CASRLGKGQGQETQYF; cdr3_nt: TGTGCCAGCAGACTAGGGAAGGGACAGGGACAAGAGACCCAGTACTTC; cdr3_length: 16; v_call: TRBV7-9; clone_size: .; d_call: TRBD1; j_call: TRBJ2-5
cdr3_aa: CASTIGSGGSDTQYF; cdr3_nt: TGCGCCAGCACCATTGGGAGCGGGGGGTCAGATACGCAGTATTTT; cdr3_length: 15; v_call: TRBV5-1; clone_size: few; d_call: TRBD2; j_call: TRBJ2-3
cdr3_aa: CASSQDGRGGNEKLFF; cdr3_nt: TGTGCCAGCAGCCAAGATGGAAGAGGAGGGAATGAAAAACTGTTTTTT; cdr3_length: 16; v_call: TRBV3-1; clone_size: few; d_call: .; j_call: TRBJ1-4
cdr3_aa: CASTPSRGRIEDTQYF; cdr3_nt: TGTGCCAGCACCCCCTCAAGGGGAAGGATAGAAGATACGCAGTATTTT; cdr3_length: 16; v_call: TRBV27; clone_size: .; d_call: .; j_call: TRBJ2-3
cdr3_aa: CSATTGNEQYF; cdr3_nt: TGCAGTGCAACGACAGGGAACGAGCAGTACTTC; cdr3_length: 11; v_call: TRBV20-1; clone_size: few; d_call: TRBD1; j_call: TRBJ2-7
cdr3_aa: CASTKGQGDTQYF; cdr3_nt: TGTGCCAGCACCAAGGGACAGGGGGATACGCAGTATTTT; cdr3_length: 13; v_call: TRBV12-3/TRBV12-4; clone_size: many; d_call: TRBD1; j_call: TRBJ2-3
cdr3_aa: CASSIRAGVRGPGYTF; cdr3_nt: TGTGCCAGCAGCATAAGGGCCGGGGTCAGGGGGCCTGGCTACACCTTC; cdr3_length: 16; v_call: TRBV11-2; clone_size: few; d_call: TRBD1; j_call: TRBJ1-2
cdr3_aa: CSVVATVPYNEQFF; cdr3_nt: TGCAGCGTCGTTGCGACAGTACCCTACAATGAGCAGTTCTTC; cdr3_length: 14; v_call: TRBV29-1; clone_size: few; d_call: .; j_call: TRBJ2-1
cdr3_aa: CSVLVDGYTF; cdr3_nt: TGCAGCGTTCTGGTAGATGGCTACACCTTC; cdr3_length: 10; v_call: TRBV29-1; clone_size: few; d_call: .; j_call: TRBJ1-2
cdr3_aa: CASSLRDGEAFF; cdr3_nt: TGCGCCAGCAGCCTAAGGGATGGGGAAGCTTTCTTT; cdr3_length: 12; v_call: TRBV5-1; clone_size: .; d_call: .; j_call: TRBJ1-1
cdr3_aa: CASSLWGATNTEAFF; cdr3_nt: TGTGCCAGCAGCTTGTGGGGGGCCACGAACACTGAAGCTTTCTTT; cdr3_length: 15; v_call: TRBV5-6; clone_size: few; d_call: .; j_call: TRBJ1-1
cdr3_aa: CASSLWTGAHEQFF; cdr3_nt: TGTGCCAGCAGTCTTTGGACAGGGGCGCATGAGCAGTTCTTC; cdr3_length: 14; v_call: TRBV27; clone_size: few; d_call: TRBD1; j_call: TRBJ2-1
cdr3_aa: CASSYVASAANTGELFF; cdr3_nt: TGTGCCAGCAGTTACGTGGCTAGCGCCGCGAACACCGGGGAGCTGTTTTTT; cdr3_length: 17; v_call: TRBV6-5; clone_size: .; d_call: .; j_call: TRBJ2-2
cdr3_aa: CASSLARTGSYEQYF; cdr3_nt: TGTGCCAGCAGCTTAGCCCGGACAGGATCCTACGAGCAGTACTTC; cdr3_length: 15; v_call: TRBV7-9; clone_size: few; d_call: TRBD1; j_call: TRBJ2-7
cdr3_aa: CASSPRYDGAGEQYF; cdr3_nt: TGTGCCAGCAGCCCCCGCTATGACGGGGCGGGCGAGCAGTACTTC; cdr3_length: 15; v_call: TRBV7-2; clone_size: few; d_call: .; j_call: TRBJ2-7
cdr3_aa: CASSFRVSSGNQPQHF; cdr3_nt: TGTGCCAGCAGCTTTAGGGTATCTTCAGGCAATCAGCCCCAGCATTTT; cdr3_length: 16; v_call: TRBV5-6; clone_size: few; d_call: .; j_call: TRBJ1-5
cdr3_aa: CASSLGLAGGYSTDTQYF; cdr3_nt: TGTGCCAGCAGCTTAGGACTAGCGGGGGGGTATTCCACAGATACGCAGTATTTT; cdr3_length: 18; v_call: TRBV7-3; clone_size: few; d_call: TRBD2; j_call: TRBJ2-3
cdr3_aa: CASSLGLLSVQFF; cdr3_nt: TGTGCCAGCAGCTTAGGTTTATTGAGTGTACAGTTCTTC; cdr3_length: 13; v_call: TRBV7-6; clone_size: .; d_call: .; j_call: TRBJ2-1
cdr3_aa: CASSYSAGVEQYF; cdr3_nt: TGTGCCAGCAGTTACTCGGCAGGGGTTGAGCAGTACTTC; cdr3_length: 13; v_call: TRBV6-5; clone_size: few; d_call: .; j_call: TRBJ2-7
cdr3_aa: CASSSLAGGPDEQFF; cdr3_nt: TGTGCCAGCAGCTCGCTAGCGGGGGGGCCGGATGAGCAGTTCTTC; cdr3_length: 15; v_call: TRBV7-3; clone_size: many; d_call: TRBD2; j_call: TRBJ2-1